The clone carrying this TCR beta chain was counted many times. The data stem from a study of low-dose radiotherapy and immunotherapy resistance in tumors. Study summary: Doses delivered to Cohort 2 were 1 Gy per fraction every two weeks, amounting to 13 Gy over 26 weeks. Every two weeks, the protocol called for intravenous cyclophosphamide at 200 mg/m2. It was given one day before each radiation and immunotherapy administration. Patients were treated with intravenous nivolumab at 240 mg every two weeks and were also dosed with ipilimumab at 1 mg/kg every six weeks.

From germline, CDR1 is SGHDN and CDR2 FVKESK. The CDR3 consists of 15 residues. The V end lost 2 bases, the J end lost 1 base, and 8 bases lay between the germline ends. Time point indicated: before trial treatment. The donors' treatment consisted of nivolumab, ipilimumab, aspirin, low-dose cyclophosphamide and low-dose radiotherapy. Covering alpha and beta chains, TRAV- and TRBV-specific primers were used for the first-strand cDNA. With a constant-region primer and a V-primer adapter, TCRs were subjected to about 20 PCR cycles of amplification. TCRdb recomputed calls from the reads with MiXCR, one row per CDR3 protein. This sample yields tens of thousands of distinct CDR3 sequences, of which roughly a sixth are seen a single time; about 2.8% belongs to the top ten.

This sequence originates from a male donor with prostate cancer. The chain carries TRBV14 and TRBJ2-2; no firm D call. This material consisted of PBMCs, taken before treatment. CDR3 loop: CASSQRQVNTGELFF. Written as DNA, the CDR3 is TGTGCCAGCAGCCAACGTCAGGTGAACACCGGGGAGCTGTTTTTT.